Listed below are T cell receptor beta chains from one sample, sequenced in a study of T cells after yellow fever vaccination. Each CDR3 protein gets one entry after TCRdb re-called the 5' RACE reads with MiXCR. Of 360,000 or so distinct CDR3 sequences listed, around 10% are singletons. This specimen was PBMCs, taken on the day of the first yellow fever vaccination. These receptors were collected from a man aged 18 to 29 who received the YFV17D yellow fever vaccine. Both conserved end residues are part of each CDR3. The D gene is left open where the match is weak. Expanded clones are given a class, and other clones once, few, many or no size at all.

>TRBV20-1|-|TRBJ2-1|-
TGCAGTGCTAGGGGGCCGGGGGCCCCCGGGAATGAGCAGTTCTTC
CSARGPGAPGNEQFF
>TRBV29-1|-|TRBJ2-3|-
TGCAGCGTTGAAGAACTGGCGGCAAGCACAGATACGCAGTATTTT
CSVEELAASTDTQYF
>TRBV20-1|few|TRBJ2-3|TRBD2
TGCAGTGCACAGGGACTAGCGGGGGGGCAAGGGTCCACAGATACGCAGTATTTT
CSAQGLAGGQGSTDTQYF
>TRBV7-9|few|TRBJ2-7|-
TGTGCCAGCAGCGGGAACAGGACCTACGAGCAGTACTTC
CASSGNRTYEQYF
>TRBV4-1|few|TRBJ2-3|-
TGCGCCAGCCGCTCGGGGCGGGCTACGCAGTATTTT
CASRSGRATQYF
>TRBV5-1|few|TRBJ1-1|-
TGCGCCAGCAGCTGGGGTTTCTCAGGGCTCACTGAAGCTTTCTTT
CASSWGFSGLTEAFF
>TRBV21-1|-|TRBJ1-4|-
TGTGCCAGCAGCAAAGGTCCCCGGGACAGGGGGTATGAAAAACTGTTTTTT
CASSKGPRDRGYEKLFF
>TRBV28|-|TRBJ1-2|-
TGTGCCAGCAGTTTGATAGACAGACAAGCTAACTATGGCTACACCTTC
CASSLIDRQANYGYTF
>TRBV10-3|few|TRBJ1-1|-
TGTGCCATCAGTGACATAGACAGGGCTTTCTTT
CAISDIDRAFF
>TRBV9|few|TRBJ2-1|TRBD2
TGTGCCAGCAGTCCTAAGACTAGCGGGGTTTTTAATGAGCAGTTCTTC
CASSPKTSGVFNEQFF
>TRBV20-1|many|TRBJ1-5|-
TGCAGTGCTACTGCGGTGAGCAATCAGCCCCAGCATTTT
CSATAVSNQPQHF
>TRBV29-1|-|TRBJ1-5|TRBD1
TGCAGCGCCCGTAACAGGGGGCAGGTAAGACAGCCCCAGCATTTT
CSARNRGQVRQPQHF
>TRBV12-3/TRBV12-4|many|TRBJ2-5|TRBD1
TGTGCCAGCAGTGCTCAGGGGGCGAGAGAGACCCAGTACTTC
CASSAQGARETQYF
>TRBV7-3|few|TRBJ2-1|TRBD2
TGTGCCAGCAGCTTACGGCGGGGGGGGCCGAGCTCCTACAATGAGCAGTTCTTC
CASSLRRGGPSSYNEQFF
>TRBV9|few|TRBJ2-2|TRBD2
TGTGCCAGCAGCGTACTAGCGGGGGGGAACACCGGGGAGCTGTTTTTT
CASSVLAGGNTGELFF
>TRBV19|-|TRBJ2-2|-
TGTGCCAGTAGTCGACAGACGAACACCGGGGAGCTGTTTTTT
CASSRQTNTGELFF
>TRBV11-2|-|TRBJ2-1|TRBD2
TGTGCCAGCAGCTCCTTTGCGGGGGGACGTACAGGGGAGCAGTTCTTC
CASSSFAGGRTGEQFF
>TRBV15|many|TRBJ2-2|TRBD1
TGTGCCACCAGAATACAGGGGTTCCCCACCGGGGAGCTGTTTTTT
CATRIQGFPTGELFF
>TRBV6-2/TRBV6-3|few|TRBJ2-2|TRBD2
TGTGCCAGCAGTTACTCTAGCGGGGGCATCGGGGAGCTGTTTTTT
CASSYSSGGIGELFF
>TRBV5-6|few|TRBJ1-5|TRBD1
TGTGCCAGCAGCAGGAGACAGGGAGAACAGCCCCAGCATTTT
CASSRRQGEQPQHF
>TRBV20-1|few|TRBJ1-1|TRBD1
TGCAGTGCTAGAAAGACAGGGTTGCGCACTGAAGCTTTCTTT
CSARKTGLRTEAFF
>TRBV5-1|many|TRBJ2-1|TRBD1
TGCGCCAGCAGCAGCCGGGACAGGGGGCAAGAGGAGCAGTTCTTC
CASSSRDRGQEEQFF
>TRBV15|few|TRBJ2-1|-
TGTGCCACCAGCAGAGATTCGGGCCCGGTCAGGCAGTTCTTC
CATSRDSGPVRQFF
>TRBV11-1|few|TRBJ2-1|TRBD2
TGTGCCAGCAGCTCTACCCAACTTCTTGCGGGGGGGCGTGTCGGTGAGCAGTTCTTC
CASSSTQLLAGGRVGEQFF
>TRBV11-2|few|TRBJ2-3|TRBD1
TGTGCCAGCAGCTTAAGGGGGCCCGACTATAGCACAGATACGCAGTATTTT
CASSLRGPDYSTDTQYF